This TCR beta chain was sequenced during a study of cytomegalovirus exposure and HLA in healthy donors. General study findings and limits: Most TCRs appeared rarely, but some public TCRs recurred in many donors. The authors reported that TCR beta sequences could predict HLA-A and HLA-B alleles. These predictions were accurate for most subjects in the first cohort. Reports indicated that the classifier achieved high specificity and sensitivity in diagnosing cytomegalovirus status. TCR beta chain V- and J-gene trimming was linked, in a later analysis, to a missense variant in DCLRE1C.

Primers included in the PCR were 60 Vbeta and 13 Jbeta primers. The assay was immunoSEQ multiplex PCR, and TCRdb's table has in-frame clones only and misses some. The sample table sets out around 75,000 clones. This CDR3 has 15 amino acids. J gave up 8 bases and V 5 bases, and 9 bases lay outside the gene matches. Germline V CDR1 and CDR2: SGHTA, FQGNSA. With regard to this clone: Its specificity is not known.

The TCR sequence derives from a man aged 50-60 years in good health and CMV-seropositive. The sequencing input was PBMCs. The chain joins TRBV7-2 to TRBJ1-4, with TRBD1 identical over 9 bases. CDR3 residues: CASSLTGQGGEKLFF. The CDR3, as DNA: TGTGCCAGCAGCCTGACGGGACAGGGTGGAGAAAAACTGTTTTTT.